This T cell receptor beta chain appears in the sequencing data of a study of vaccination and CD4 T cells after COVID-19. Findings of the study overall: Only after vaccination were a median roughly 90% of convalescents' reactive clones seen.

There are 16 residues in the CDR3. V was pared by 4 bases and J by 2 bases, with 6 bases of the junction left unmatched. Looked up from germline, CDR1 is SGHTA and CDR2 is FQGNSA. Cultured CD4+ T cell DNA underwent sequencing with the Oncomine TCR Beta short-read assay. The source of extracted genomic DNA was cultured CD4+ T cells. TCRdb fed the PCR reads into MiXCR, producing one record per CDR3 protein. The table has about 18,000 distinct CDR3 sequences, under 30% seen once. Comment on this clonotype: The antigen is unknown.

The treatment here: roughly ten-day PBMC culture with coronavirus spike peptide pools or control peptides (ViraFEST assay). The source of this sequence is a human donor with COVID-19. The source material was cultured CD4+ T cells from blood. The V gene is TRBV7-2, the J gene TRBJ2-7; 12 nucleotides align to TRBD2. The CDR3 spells CASSSTSGGGAYEQYF. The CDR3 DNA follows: TGTGCCAGCAGCTCGACTAGCGGGGGAGGTGCCTACGAGCAGTACTTC.